The clone carrying this T cell receptor beta chain was recorded many times. Its antigen remains unknown. Aged 18 to 65, the patients had hyperthyroidism that was newly diagnosed and had lasted under 2 months. Together with thyroid ultrasound, orbital computed tomography, serum thyroxine and TRAb, clinical symptoms were used for diagnoses. The data originate from a study of T cells in Graves' hyperthyroidism and ophthalmopathy. TCR beta CDR3 region amplification was performed from RNA transcripts. HTBI primers were used for first-round RT-PCR of the TCR CDR3. A single record per CDR3 protein comes from TCRdb applying MiXCR to the multiplex PCR reads. The sample gives about half a million distinct CDR3 sequences, 20% of which show up once; around 27% is in the top ten. The study's findings and limits: Ophthalmopathy and stable hyperthyroidism were told apart by a 13 V-J model. Blood also contained most expanded thyroid clonotypes above 0.001.

V was shortened by 5 bases and J by 5 bases, with 15 bases between the two germline ends. Germline-derived CDR1 and CDR2 are LGHNT and FRNRAP. This CDR3 has 14 amino acids. This sequence joins TRBV12-5 and TRBJ1-1; a weak D match, TRBD1 (5 bases). Sequencing used blood. This clonotype was sampled from a man in his late teens or twenties with Graves' hyperthyroidism. DNA for the CDR3: TGTGCTAGTGGTGTCGGGACCACGGGGACTGAAGCTTTCTTT. Amino acid sequence: CASGVGTTGTEAFF.